This passage covers 21 T cell receptor beta chains from one sample sequenced in a study of OX40 agonist ivuxolimab in advanced cancers. Sequencing used immunoSEQ multiplex PCR; TCRdb keeps in-frame clones, though not all of them. The sample has approximately 64,000 clones; more than 80% are singletons. The sequencing used CD4+ or CD8+ T cells sorted from blood, collected in a trial of the OX40 agonist ivuxolimab. The receptor source for this set is an adult with an advanced solid tumor such as melanoma, head and neck, liver or kidney cancer.

The V and J genes are TRBV2 and TRBJ2-3; D is ambiguous. This CDR3 spans 12 amino acids. The V gene lost 7 bases and the J gene lost 0 bases, with 5 bases spanning the gap. Germline V lookup: CDR1 SNHLY, CDR2 FYNNEI. CDR3 region: CASISSTDTQYF. In DNA form, the CDR3 reads TGTGCCAGCATCTCAAGCACAGATACGCAGTATTTT.

The chain couples TRBV9 to TRBJ2-3; D is possibly TRBD1 (5 bases). Looked up from germline, CDR1 is SGDLS and CDR2 is YYNGEE. The CDR3 has 15 residues. V lost 1 base, J lost 1 base, and 10 bases lay in between. As DNA, the CDR3 is TGTGCCAGCAGCGTAAGGCAGGGCGGCACAGATACGCAGTATTTT. Translated: CASSVRQGGTDTQYF.

The chain combines TRBV5-4 with TRBJ1-4; TRBD1 aligns across 11 bases. V shed 4 bases and J 3 bases; nucleotides not matched to a gene: 5. This CDR3 spans 16 amino acids. Germline values: CDR1 SGHNT, CDR2 YYREEE (reference sequence). CDR3 DNA sequence: TGTGCCAGCAGCAGCGGACAGGGGGCCTCTAATGAAAAACTGTTTTTT. Translation: CASSSGQGASNEKLFF.

CDR3 protein: CASSQERPRNYGYTF. The DNA for the CDR3 is TGCGCCAGCAGCCAAGAAAGACCGAGGAACTATGGCTACACCTTC. This rearrangement joins TRBV4-1 to TRBJ1-2; D is uncertain. Germline values: CDR1 MGHRA, CDR2 YSYEKL. CDR3 length: 15 amino acids. V was pared by 0 bases and J by 2 bases, with 10 bases between.

The genes are TRBV11-3 and TRBJ1-1; D perhaps matches TRBD1 (6 bases). Trimming stripped 4 bases from V and 1 base from J, with 13 bases between. CDR1 and CDR2 from the germline V gene are SGHNT and YENEEA. The CDR3 length is 15 residues. The CDR3 here is CASSSEGGQNTEAFF. CDR3 nucleotides: TGTGCCAGCAGCTCCGAGGGGGGGCAGAACACTGAAGCTTTCTTT.

The V gene is TRBV19, the J gene TRBJ2-3; 8 bases agree with TRBD2. After removal of 3 bases from V and 6 bases from J, the junction contained 14 bases not matched to a gene. The CDR3 loop spans 17 amino acids. CDR1 is LNHDA and CDR2 is SQIVND in the germline V gene (reference sequence). CDR3 protein: CASSMGRGLEGKDTQYF. The DNA of the CDR3 is TGTGCCAGTAGTATGGGGCGGGGACTAGAGGGGAAGGATACGCAGTATTTT.

This clone appeared once. This chain connects TRBV15 to TRBJ2-7; tentative D call: TRBD1 (5 bases). Trimming took 3 bases from V and 0 from J, leaving 6 bases between them. The CDR3 runs to 13 residues. Germline loops: CDR1 LNHNV, CDR2 YYDKDF (reference sequence). CDR3 nucleotides: TGTGCCACCAGCAGGGACATCTCCTACGAGCAGTACTTC. Amino acids: CATSRDISYEQYF. Variable domain in full (rest from reference TRBV15 and TRBJ2-7): DAMVIQNPRYQVTQFGKPVTLSCSQTLNHNVMYWYQQKSSQAPKLLFHYYDKDFNNEADTPDNFQSRRPNTSFCFLDIRSPGLGDTAMYLCATSRDISYEQYFGPGTRLTVT.

J is TRBJ2-3 and V is TRBV11-3; D perhaps matches TRBD1 (5 bases). V shed 5 bases and J shed 7 bases, with 16 bases lying between them. Germline V gene lookup returns CDR1 SGHNT and CDR2 YENEEA. This CDR3 comprises 14 residues. The CDR3 bases are TGTGCCAGCAGCATGCAGACAGTCGGAAATACGCAGTATTTT. Its protein is CASSMQTVGNTQYF.

The CDR3 nucleotides read TGTGCCAGCAGCAAGGGGGGCGGGGTGACTGAAGCTTTCTTT. Protein product: CASSKGGGVTEAFF. The chain has TRBV14 and TRBJ1-1; the D gene is possibly TRBD1 (6 bases). In germline, CDR1 is SGHDN, CDR2 FVKESK. Trimming cost V 5 bases and J 5 bases, with 15 bases left between them. The CDR3 runs to 14 residues.

This chain uses TRBV19 with TRBJ2-5, with a possible D match to TRBD1 (6 bases). The V end was cut by 1 base, the J end by 4 bases, with 7 bases between. The CDR3 totals 13 residues. Germline assignment: CDR1 LNHDA and CDR2 SQIVND (reference sequence). CDR3 DNA sequence: TGTGCCAGTAGTATAGGCAGGGGAGAGACCCAGTACTTC. Protein product: CASSIGRGETQYF.

The chain uses TRBV5-4 and TRBJ2-2; no clear D gene. Germline V gene sequence: CDR1 SGHNT, CDR2 YYREEE (reference sequence). The CDR3 consists of 16 residues. The V gene lost 3 bases and the J gene lost 0 bases, with 12 bases spanning the gap. CDR3 sequence reads: CASSSRVVANTGELFF. In nucleotides, the CDR3 is TGTGCCAGCAGCTCCCGTGTGGTCGCGAACACCGGGGAGCTGTTTTTT.

The chain links TRBV7-2 to TRBJ2-5; D might be TRBD2 (5 bases). This CDR3 region has 16 residues. The V end lost 5 bases, the J end lost 5 bases, and 21 bases lay between the germline ends. Germline CDR1 SGHTA, CDR2 FQGNSA. CDR3: CASSPSAARGRETQYF. In nucleotides, the CDR3 is TGTGCCAGCAGCCCCTCCGCAGCTCGGGGTAGGGAGACCCAGTACTTC.

The rearrangement links TRBV11-2 to TRBJ1-4; D is ambiguous. Trimming took 5 bases from V and 8 from J, leaving 9 bases between them. Looked up from germline, CDR1 is SGHAT and CDR2 is FQNNGV. This CDR3 region has 12 residues. The CDR3 spells CASSPVGEKLFF. In DNA form, the CDR3 reads TGTGCCAGCAGCCCCGTCGGGGAAAAACTGTTTTTT.

This clone was recorded only once. This chain links TRBV11-2 with TRBJ2-3; 16 bases are shared with TRBD2. Germline CDR1 is SGHAT and CDR2 is FQNNGV. The V gene end was trimmed by 4 bases and the J gene end by 3 bases; junction bases not matched to a gene: 4. CDR3 length: 17 amino acids. Here the CDR3 reads CASSSGTSGGETDTQYF. The CDR3 DNA reads TGTGCCAGCAGCTCCGGGACTAGCGGGGGGGAAACAGATACGCAGTATTTT.

In nucleotides, the CDR3 is TGTGCCAGCAGCGTAGAACCGATGAACACCGGGGAGCTGTTTTTT. As protein: CASSVEPMNTGELFF. V usage is TRBV9 and J usage is TRBJ2-2; no reliable D call. The CDR3 contains 15 residues. Germline V gene sequence: CDR1 SGDLS, CDR2 YYNGEE. Trimming removed 0 bases at V and 1 base at J, with 7 bases between. Together with reference TRBV9 and TRBJ2-2, the CDR3 gives the full variable domain: DSGVTQTPKHLITATGQRVTLRCSPRSGDLSVYWYQQSLDQGLQFLIQYYNGEERAKGNILERFSAQQFPDLHSELNLSSLELGDSALYFCASSVEPMNTGELFFGEGSRLTVL.

The V and J genes are TRBV5-4 and TRBJ2-2; D gene unclear. V was pared by 4 bases and J by 0 bases, with 13 bases between. Germline loops: CDR1 SGHNT, CDR2 YYREEE (reference sequence). The CDR3 is 16 amino acids. As DNA, the CDR3 is TGTGCCAGCAGCCCCCGGACCCCTTCGAACACCGGGGAGCTGTTTTTT. Translation: CASSPRTPSNTGELFF.

The chain joins TRBV13 to TRBJ2-1; D is undetermined. Germline CDR1 reads PRHDT; CDR2 reads FYEKMQ (reference sequence). The ends were cut back, 7 bases at V and 7 bases at J, with 11 bases in the middle. The CDR3 covers 12 residues. The CDR3 coding sequence is TGTGCCAGCACCGCCTATCAGAATGAGCAGTTCTTC. This encodes CASTAYQNEQFF.

CDR3 in amino acids: CASREDRQTNEKLFF. The CDR3 coding sequence is TGTGCCAGCAGGGAGGACAGGCAAACTAATGAAAAACTGTTTTTT. The V and J genes are TRBV2 and TRBJ1-4, with 7 positions matching TRBD1. Germline trimming cut 6 bases from V and 1 base from J; bases unmatched to any gene: 5. The CDR3 extends over 15 amino acids. Germline-derived CDR1 and CDR2 are SNHLY and FYNNEI.

This chain uses TRBV29-1 with TRBJ1-2; 8 bases map to TRBD1. Germline CDR1 and CDR2: SQVTM and ANQGSEA. The CDR3 is 13 residues long. With V trimmed by 5 bases and J by 4 bases, 6 bases remained unmatched. The CDR3 sequence is CSVFSTGVYGYTF. CDR3 DNA sequence: TGCAGCGTTTTCTCGACAGGGGTCTATGGCTACACCTTC.

CDR3 in DNA: TGCGCCAGCTTTCGGCCGGAGGGGGCGGACGAGCAGTACTTC. It codes for CASFRPEGADEQYF. This chain connects TRBV5-1 to TRBJ2-7; TRBD1 might be the D (7 bases). CDR1 and CDR2 (germline): SGHRS, YFSETQ. This CDR3 spans 14 amino acids. V dropped 7 bases and J dropped 5 bases, with 19 bases sitting between them.

The chain employs TRBV10-3 and TRBJ2-2; 7 bases are a match to TRBD2. Per the germline V gene, CDR1 is ENHRY and CDR2 is SYGVKD. The CDR3 loop spans 17 amino acids. Trimming at V came to 2 bases and at J to 7 bases, leaving 13 bases not matched to a gene. The CDR3 DNA reads TGTGCCATCAGTGAGGCGACTAGACTAGCTCCGATCGGGGAGCTGTTTTTT. The encoded protein is CAISEATRLAPIGELFF.